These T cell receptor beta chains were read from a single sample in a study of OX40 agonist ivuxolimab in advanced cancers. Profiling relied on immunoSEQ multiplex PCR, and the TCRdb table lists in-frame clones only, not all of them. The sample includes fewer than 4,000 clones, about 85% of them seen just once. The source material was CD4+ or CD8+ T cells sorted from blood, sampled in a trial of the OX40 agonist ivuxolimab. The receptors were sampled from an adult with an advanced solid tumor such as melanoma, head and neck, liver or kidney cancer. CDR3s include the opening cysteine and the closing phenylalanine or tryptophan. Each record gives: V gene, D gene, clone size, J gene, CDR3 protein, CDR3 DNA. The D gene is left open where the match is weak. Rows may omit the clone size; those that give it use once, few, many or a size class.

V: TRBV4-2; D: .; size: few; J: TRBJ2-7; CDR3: CASSQDLPGRAGQYF; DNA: TGTGCCAGCAGCCAAGACCTCCCGGGCAGGGCTGGGCAGTACTTC
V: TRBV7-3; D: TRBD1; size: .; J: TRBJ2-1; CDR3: CASGQGRNEQFF; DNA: TGTGCCAGCGGACAGGGGCGCAATGAGCAGTTCTTC
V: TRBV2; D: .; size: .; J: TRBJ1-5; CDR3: CASSERGGEPQHF; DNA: TGTGCCAGCAGTGAACGGGGAGGGGAGCCCCAGCATTTT
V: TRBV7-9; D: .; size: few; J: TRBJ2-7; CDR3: CASSLGSHYEQYF; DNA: TGTGCCAGCAGCTTAGGGTCCCACTACGAGCAGTACTTC
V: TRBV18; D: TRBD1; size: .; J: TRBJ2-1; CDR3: CASSPPGQGVDEQFF; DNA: TGTGCCAGCTCACCACCGGGACAGGGTGTCGATGAGCAGTTCTTC
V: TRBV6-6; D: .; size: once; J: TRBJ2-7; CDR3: CASSFREYYEQYF; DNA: TGTGCCAGCAGTTTTAGGGAGTACTACGAGCAGTACTTC
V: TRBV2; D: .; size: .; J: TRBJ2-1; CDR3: CASSESDNEQFF; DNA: TGTGCCAGCAGTGAAAGCGACAATGAGCAGTTCTTC
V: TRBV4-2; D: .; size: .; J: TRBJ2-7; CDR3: CASSQDPGTTYEQYF; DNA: TGTGCCAGCAGCCAAGATCCGGGGACCACCTACGAGCAGTACTTC
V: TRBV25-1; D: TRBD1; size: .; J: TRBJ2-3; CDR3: CASSQGGQDTQYF; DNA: TGTGCCAGCAGCCAAGGGGGCCAAGATACGCAGTATTTT
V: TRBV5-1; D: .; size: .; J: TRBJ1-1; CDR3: CASSLAGGYTEAFF; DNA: TGCGCCAGCAGCTTGGCCGGAGGGTACACTGAAGCTTTCTTT
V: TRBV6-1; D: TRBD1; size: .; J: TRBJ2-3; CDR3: CASSEGQGADTQYF; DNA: TGTGCCAGCAGTGAAGGACAGGGGGCAGATACGCAGTATTTT
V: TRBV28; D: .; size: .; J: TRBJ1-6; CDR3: CASSSIGNNSPLHF; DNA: TGTGCCAGCAGTTCGATAGGGAATAACTCACCCCTCCACTTT
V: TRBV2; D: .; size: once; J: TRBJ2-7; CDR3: CASRRGYEQYF; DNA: TGTGCCAGCAGGAGGGGCTACGAGCAGTACTTC
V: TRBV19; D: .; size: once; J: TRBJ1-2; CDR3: CASSIDPGNYYGYTF; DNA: TGTGCCAGTAGTATAGATCCCGGAAACTACTATGGCTACACCTTC
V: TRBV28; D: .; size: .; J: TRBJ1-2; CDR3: CASSLVRTVGYTF; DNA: TGTGCCAGCAGTCTGGTTCGGACGGTTGGCTACACCTTC
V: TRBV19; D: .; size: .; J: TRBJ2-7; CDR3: CASSIGPYEQYF; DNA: TGTGCCAGTAGTATAGGCCCGTACGAGCAGTACTTC
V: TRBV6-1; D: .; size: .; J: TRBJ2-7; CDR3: CASSKGPDSYEQYF; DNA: TGTGCCAGCAGCAAAGGGCCCGACAGCTACGAGCAGTACTTC
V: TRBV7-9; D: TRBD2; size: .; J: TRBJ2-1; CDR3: CASSGLTSASYNEQFF; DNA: TGTGCCAGCAGCGGCCTTACTAGCGCCTCCTACAATGAGCAGTTCTTC
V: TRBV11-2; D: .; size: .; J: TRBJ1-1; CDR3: CASSLELAGTEAFF; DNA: TGTGCCAGCAGCTTAGAGTTGGCAGGAACTGAAGCTTTCTTT
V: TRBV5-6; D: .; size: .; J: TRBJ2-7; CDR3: CASSGWANYEQYF; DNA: TGTGCCAGCAGCGGTTGGGCTAACTACGAGCAGTACTTC
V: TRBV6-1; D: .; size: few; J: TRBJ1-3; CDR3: CASSEDRNSGNTIYF; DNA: TGTGCCAGCAGTGAGGACAGAAACTCTGGAAACACCATATATTTT
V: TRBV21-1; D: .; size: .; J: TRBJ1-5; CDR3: CARDRLGNQPQHF; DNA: TGTGCCAGGGACAGGTTAGGCAATCAGCCCCAGCATTTT
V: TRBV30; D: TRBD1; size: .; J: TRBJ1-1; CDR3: CAWSVGQGATEAFF; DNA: TGTGCCTGGAGTGTGGGACAGGGGGCCACTGAAGCTTTCTTT
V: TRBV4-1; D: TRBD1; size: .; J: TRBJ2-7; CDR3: CASSPSTGIRTYEQYF; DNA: TGCGCCAGCAGCCCGTCGACAGGGATACGAACCTACGAGCAGTACTTC
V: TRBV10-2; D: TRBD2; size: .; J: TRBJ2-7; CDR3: CASSELADSYEQYF; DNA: TGCGCCAGCAGTGAGCTAGCGGACTCCTACGAGCAGTACTTC
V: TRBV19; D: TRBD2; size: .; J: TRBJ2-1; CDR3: CASSMVPPVRGGEQFF; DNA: TGTGCCAGTAGTATGGTACCCCCGGTTCGGGGGGGTGAGCAGTTCTTC
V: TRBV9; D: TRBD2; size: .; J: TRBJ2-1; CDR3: CASSVGTSGGNEQFF; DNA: TGTGCCAGCAGCGTGGGGACTAGCGGGGGCAATGAGCAGTTCTTC
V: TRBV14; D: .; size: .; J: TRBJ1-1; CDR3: CANSAPGNEAFF; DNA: TGTGCCAACAGCGCCCCAGGCAACGAAGCTTTCTTT
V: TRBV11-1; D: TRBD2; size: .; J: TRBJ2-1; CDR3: CASSIWGSGEYNEQFF; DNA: TGTGCCAGCAGCATCTGGGGTAGCGGGGAATACAATGAGCAGTTCTTC
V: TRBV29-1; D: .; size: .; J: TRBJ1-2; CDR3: CSVDLGGNYGYTF; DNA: TGCAGCGTTGATTTGGGGGGAAACTATGGCTACACCTTC
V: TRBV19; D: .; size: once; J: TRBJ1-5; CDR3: CASSITGGGNQPQHF; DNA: TGTGCCAGTAGTATAACGGGGGGAGGGAATCAGCCCCAGCATTTT
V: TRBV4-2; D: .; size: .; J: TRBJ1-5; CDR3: CASSQEVFSNQPQHF; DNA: TGTGCCAGCAGCCAAGAAGTGTTTAGCAATCAGCCCCAGCATTTT
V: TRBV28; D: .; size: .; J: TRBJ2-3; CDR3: CASSFPSSVAVSTDTQYF; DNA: TGTGCCAGCAGTTTCCCCTCATCTGTAGCAGTCAGCACAGATACGCAGTATTTT
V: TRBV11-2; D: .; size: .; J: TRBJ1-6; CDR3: CASSLVGRQHNSPLHF; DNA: TGTGCCAGCAGCTTAGTTGGACGGCAACATAATTCACCCCTCCACTTT
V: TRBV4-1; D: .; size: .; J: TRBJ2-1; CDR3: CASNIGTYAGDEQFF; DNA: TGCGCCAGCAACATCGGGACGTACGCTGGGGATGAGCAGTTCTTC
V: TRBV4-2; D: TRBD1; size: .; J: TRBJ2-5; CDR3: CASSQVGTGQETQYF; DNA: TGTGCCAGCAGCCAAGTCGGGACAGGGCAAGAGACCCAGTACTTC
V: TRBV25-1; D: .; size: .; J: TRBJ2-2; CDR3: CASSEWPATTANTGELFF; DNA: TGTGCCAGCAGTGAATGGCCAGCGACCACCGCGAACACCGGGGAGCTGTTTTTT